Listed below are T cell receptor beta chains from one sample, sequenced in a study of blood T cell repertoires in COVID-19. Data came from immunoSEQ multiplex PCR; TCRdb stores just in-frame clones and leaves some out. The table shows 130,000 to 150,000 clones, with 87% occurring only once. The sample consisted of peripheral blood. These receptors were taken from a woman between 50 and 59 years old with acute or convalescent COVID-19. Each CDR3 is given with its conserved first and last residue. Each record gives: J gene, clone size, D gene, V gene, CDR3 protein, CDR3 DNA. D genes are given only for firm matches. Clone size is shown for a subset of rows, as once, few, many or a class of expanded clone.

TRBJ1-3	-	-	TRBV14	CASSQDISVWGNTIYF	TGTGCCAGCAGCCAAGATATATCGGTTTGGGGAAACACCATATATTTT
TRBJ2-1	-	TRBD2	TRBV7-3	CASSLAGAYNEQFF	TGTGCCAGCAGCTTAGCGGGAGCGTACAATGAGCAGTTCTTC
TRBJ1-1	-	TRBD1	TRBV10-1	CASSDTGQMNTEAFF	TGCGCCAGCAGTGACACGGGACAGATGAACACTGAAGCTTTCTTT
TRBJ1-4	-	-	TRBV7-9	CASSLALGLTNEKLFF	TGTGCCAGCAGCTTAGCTTTGGGGCTAACTAATGAAAAACTGTTTTTT
TRBJ1-2	-	-	TRBV24-1	CATSDEGKNYGYTF	TGTGCCACCAGTGATGAGGGTAAGAACTATGGCTACACCTTC
TRBJ2-3	-	TRBD2	TRBV19	CASSISLAGGPDTQYF	TGTGCCAGTAGTATATCTCTAGCGGGAGGGCCGGATACGCAGTATTTT
TRBJ1-2	-	-	TRBV9	CASSVDFFNGYTF	TGTGCCAGCAGCGTAGACTTTTTCAATGGCTACACCTTC
TRBJ1-4	-	-	TRBV11-2	CASSLARNEKLFF	TGTGCCAGCAGCTTAGCCCGTAATGAAAAACTGTTTTTT
TRBJ2-7	-	-	TRBV7-3	CASSPGQIYEQYF	TGTGCCAGCAGCCCGGGACAAATCTACGAGCAGTACTTC
TRBJ2-1	-	TRBD2	TRBV6-6	CASSPSGGPPSSYNEQFF	TGTGCCAGCAGTCCGAGCGGGGGTCCTCCGAGCTCCTACAATGAGCAGTTCTTC
TRBJ2-2	-	-	TRBV4-2	CASSQDRPNTGELFF	TGTGCCAGCAGCCAAGATCGTCCGAACACCGGGGAGCTGTTTTTT
TRBJ1-1	once	-	TRBV10-3	CAISDFDRNPLVNTEAFF	TGTGCCATCAGTGACTTCGACAGGAATCCGCTCGTGAACACTGAAGCTTTCTTT
TRBJ2-3	-	TRBD2	TRBV5-1	CASSLGLAGGSTDTQYF	TGCGCCAGCAGCTTGGGACTAGCGGGAGGGTCCACAGATACGCAGTATTTT
TRBJ1-4	-	-	TRBV12-3/TRBV12-4	CASTLSGEKLFF	TGTGCCAGCACTCTATCAGGTGAAAAACTGTTTTTT
TRBJ2-7	-	TRBD2	TRBV10-1	CASSESGSGGTYEQYF	TGCGCCAGCAGTGAGTCCGGTAGCGGGGGAACTTACGAGCAGTACTTC
TRBJ1-4	-	-	TRBV28	CASSSVELREKLFF	TGTGCCAGCAGCTCGGTGGAGTTACGGGAAAAACTGTTTTTT
TRBJ1-5	-	TRBD1	TRBV19	CASRTGVLSNQPQHF	TGTGCCAGTAGGACAGGGGTGCTTTCCAATCAGCCCCAGCATTTT
TRBJ2-3	once	-	TRBV30	CAWSVLNRKSNTQYF	TGTGCCTGGAGTGTCTTGAACAGAAAGTCAAATACGCAGTATTTT
TRBJ1-5	few	-	TRBV21-1	CASSKDPGGCQPQHF	TGTGCCAGCAGCAAAGATCCGGGGGGCTGTCAGCCCCAGCATTTT
TRBJ1-2	-	-	TRBV24-1	CATSIDGGSTGYTF	TGTGCCACCAGCATCGACGGGGGTTCAACAGGCTACACCTTC
TRBJ1-4	-	-	TRBV19	CASSTGTFNEKLFF	TGTGCCAGTAGTACAGGGACTTTTAATGAAAAACTGTTTTTT
TRBJ2-3	-	-	TRBV5-1	CASSLGGPPDTQYF	TGCGCCAGCAGCTTGGGGGGGCCCCCAGATACGCAGTATTTT
TRBJ2-3	-	-	TRBV4-1	CASSQDLAFTDTQYF	TGCGCCAGCAGCCAAGACCTGGCCTTCACAGATACGCAGTATTTT
TRBJ2-3	few	TRBD2	TRBV19	CASSQGLAGRSSTDTQYF	TGTGCCAGTAGCCAGGGACTAGCGGGGAGATCTAGCACAGATACGCAGTATTTT
TRBJ1-3	few	-	TRBV2	CASSPGVNPSGNTIYF	TGTGCCAGCAGCCCAGGGGTCAATCCCTCTGGAAACACCATATATTTT
TRBJ2-3	-	-	TRBV3-1/TRBV3-2	CASSQDLTRHDTQYF	TGTGCCAGCAGCCAAGACTTGACTCGTCATGATACGCAGTATTTT
TRBJ2-3	-	TRBD1	TRBV10-1	CASSDTGGLTDTQYF	TGCGCCAGCAGTGACACAGGGGGACTCACAGATACGCAGTATTTT
TRBJ1-2	few	TRBD1	TRBV7-3	CASSLSRDRAGGYTF	TGTGCCAGCAGCTTGTCCCGGGACAGGGCTGGTGGCTACACCTTC
TRBJ1-1	-	-	TRBV6-5	CASSYGYRNTEAFF	TGTGCCAGCAGTTACGGATACAGGAACACTGAAGCTTTCTTT
TRBJ1-2	-	-	TRBV29-1	CSVEGAFVYGYTF	TGCAGCGTTGAAGGGGCTTTTGTCTATGGCTACACCTTC
TRBJ1-6	-	-	TRBV6-5	CASRGAGGSPLHF	TGTGCCAGCAGGGGGGCAGGAGGCTCACCCCTCCACTTT
TRBJ1-2	-	TRBD1	TRBV29-1	CSATGQFYGYTF	TGCAGCGCAACGGGACAGTTCTATGGCTACACCTTC
TRBJ2-2	-	-	TRBV10-1	CASSERTGEGTGELFF	TGCGCCAGCAGTGAAAGGACGGGAGAGGGCACCGGGGAGCTGTTTTTT
TRBJ2-5	-	TRBD2	TRBV3-1/TRBV3-2	CASSRGRAQYF	TGTGCCAGCAGCCGAGGGAGGGCCCAGTACTTC